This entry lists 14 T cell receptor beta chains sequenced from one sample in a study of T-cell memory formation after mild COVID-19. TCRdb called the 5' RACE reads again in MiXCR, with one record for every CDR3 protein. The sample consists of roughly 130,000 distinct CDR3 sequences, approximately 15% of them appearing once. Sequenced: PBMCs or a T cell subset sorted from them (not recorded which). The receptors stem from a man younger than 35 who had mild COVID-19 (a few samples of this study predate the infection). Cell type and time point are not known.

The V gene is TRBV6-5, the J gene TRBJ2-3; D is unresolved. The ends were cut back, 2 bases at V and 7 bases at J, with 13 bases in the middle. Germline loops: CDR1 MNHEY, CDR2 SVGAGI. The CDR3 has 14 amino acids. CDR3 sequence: CASSYHDTKYTQYF. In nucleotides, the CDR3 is TGTGCCAGCAGTTACCATGATACCAAGTATACGCAGTATTTT.

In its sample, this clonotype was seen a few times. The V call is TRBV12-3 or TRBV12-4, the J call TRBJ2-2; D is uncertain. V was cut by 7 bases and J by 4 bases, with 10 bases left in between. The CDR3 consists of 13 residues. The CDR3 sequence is CASTRGPTGELFF. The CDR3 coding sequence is TGTGCCAGCACCCGCGGCCCCACCGGGGAGCTGTTTTTT.

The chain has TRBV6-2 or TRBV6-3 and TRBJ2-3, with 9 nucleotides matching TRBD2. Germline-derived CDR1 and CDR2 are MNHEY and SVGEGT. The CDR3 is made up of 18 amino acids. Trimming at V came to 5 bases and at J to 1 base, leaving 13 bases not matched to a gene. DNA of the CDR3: TGTGCCAGCAGTCCCGTAGCGGGAGCCGGAATTCGCACAGATACGCAGTATTTT. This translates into CASSPVAGAGIRTDTQYF.

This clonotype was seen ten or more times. The CDR3 is CASSQIDMGLAGPQHF. The CDR3 nucleotides are TGCGCCAGCAGCCAGATAGATATGGGGCTGGCGGGGCCCCAGCATTTT. The chain combines TRBV4-1 with TRBJ1-5; a possible D gene is TRBD1 (5 bases). With 3 bases removed from V and 9 bases from J, the gap between germline ends came to 21 bases. The length of the CDR3 is 16 residues. CDR1 is MGHRA and CDR2 is YSYEKL in the germline V gene.

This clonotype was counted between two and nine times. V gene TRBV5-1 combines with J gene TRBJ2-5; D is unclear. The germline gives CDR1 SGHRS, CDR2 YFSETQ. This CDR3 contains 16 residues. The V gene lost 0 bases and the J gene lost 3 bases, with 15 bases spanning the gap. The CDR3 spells CASSLDGRVTKETQYF. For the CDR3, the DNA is TGCGCCAGCAGCTTGGATGGTCGCGTCACCAAAGAGACCCAGTACTTC.

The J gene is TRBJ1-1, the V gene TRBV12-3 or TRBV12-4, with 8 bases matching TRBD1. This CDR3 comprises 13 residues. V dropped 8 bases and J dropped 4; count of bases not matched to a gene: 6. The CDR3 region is CASATQGGTEAFF. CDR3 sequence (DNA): TGTGCCAGCGCAACACAGGGGGGCACTGAAGCTTTCTTT.

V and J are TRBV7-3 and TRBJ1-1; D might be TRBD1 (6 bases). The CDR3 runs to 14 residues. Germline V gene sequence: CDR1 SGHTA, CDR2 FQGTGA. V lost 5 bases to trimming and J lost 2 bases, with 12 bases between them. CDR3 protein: CASSLGQLNTEAFF. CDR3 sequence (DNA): TGTGCCAGCAGCCTCGGACAGTTAAACACTGAAGCTTTCTTT.

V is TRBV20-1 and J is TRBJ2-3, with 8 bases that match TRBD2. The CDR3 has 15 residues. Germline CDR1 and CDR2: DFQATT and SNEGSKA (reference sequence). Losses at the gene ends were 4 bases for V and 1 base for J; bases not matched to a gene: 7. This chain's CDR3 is CSATPGGARTDTQYF. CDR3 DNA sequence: TGCAGTGCTACCCCGGGGGGGGCCCGCACAGATACGCAGTATTTT.

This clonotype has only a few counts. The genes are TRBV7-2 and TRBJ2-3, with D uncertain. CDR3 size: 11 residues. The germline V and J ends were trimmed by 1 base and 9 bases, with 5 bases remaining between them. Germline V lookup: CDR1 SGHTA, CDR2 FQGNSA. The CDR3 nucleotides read TGTGCCAGCAGCTTAGGTGCGACGCAGTATTTT. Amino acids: CASSLGATQYF.

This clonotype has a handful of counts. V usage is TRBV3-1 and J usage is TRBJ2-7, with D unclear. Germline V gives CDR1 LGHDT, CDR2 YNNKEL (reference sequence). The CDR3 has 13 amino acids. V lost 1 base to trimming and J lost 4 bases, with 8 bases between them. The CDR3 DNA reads TGTGCCAGCAGCCAAGGGCTAGGGTACGAGCAGTACTTC. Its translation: CASSQGLGYEQYF.

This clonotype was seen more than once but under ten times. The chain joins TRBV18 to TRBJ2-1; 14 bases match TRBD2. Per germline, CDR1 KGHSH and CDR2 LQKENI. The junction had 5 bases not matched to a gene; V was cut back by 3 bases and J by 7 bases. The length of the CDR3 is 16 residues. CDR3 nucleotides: TGTGCCAGCTCACCTCGACTAGCGGGGGGGCGGAATGAGCAGTTCTTC. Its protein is CASSPRLAGGRNEQFF.

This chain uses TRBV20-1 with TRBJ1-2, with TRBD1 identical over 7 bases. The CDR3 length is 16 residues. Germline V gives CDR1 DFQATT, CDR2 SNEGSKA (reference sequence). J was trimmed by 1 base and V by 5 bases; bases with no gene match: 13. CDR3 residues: CSAGAGQETFNYGYTF. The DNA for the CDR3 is TGCAGTGCTGGGGCAGGACAGGAGACTTTTAACTATGGCTACACCTTC.

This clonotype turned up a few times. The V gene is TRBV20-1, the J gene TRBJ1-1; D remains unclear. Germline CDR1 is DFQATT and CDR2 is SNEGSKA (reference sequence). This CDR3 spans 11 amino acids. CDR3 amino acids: CRPTQSTEAFF. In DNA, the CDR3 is TGCAGACCAACCCAGAGCACTGAAGCTTTCTTT.

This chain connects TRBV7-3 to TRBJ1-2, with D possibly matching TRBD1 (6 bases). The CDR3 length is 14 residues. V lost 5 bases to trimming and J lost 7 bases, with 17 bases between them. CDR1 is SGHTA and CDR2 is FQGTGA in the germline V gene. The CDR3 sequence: CASSPGHRGAGYTF. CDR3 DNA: TGTGCCAGCAGCCCGGGACACCGAGGGGCTGGCTACACCTTC.